These 22 T cell receptor beta chains came from one sample sequenced in a study of blood T cell repertoires in COVID-19. The table came from immunoSEQ multiplex PCR; TCRdb's copy has only in-frame clones and leaves some out. The repertoire holds 100,000 to 150,000 clones, about four fifths seen once, with approximately 12% in the top ten. Sequenced: peripheral blood. These receptors all come from a man in his 60s with acute or convalescent COVID-19.

V usage is TRBV2 and J usage is TRBJ2-7; the D gene is possibly TRBD2 (7 bases). Trimming left V 7 bases short and J 4 bases short, with 23 bases between. The CDR3 length is 16 residues. From germline, CDR1 is SNHLY and CDR2 FYNNEI. The CDR3 DNA reads as TGTGCCAGCAAGGGTTTGGGAGGGGGGCGCGATTACGAGCAGTACTTC. Residues: CASKGLGGGRDYEQYF.

This clone has a handful of counts. The chain has TRBV28 and TRBJ1-2; weak D call: TRBD1 (5 bases). V was trimmed by 4 bases and J by 0 bases, leaving 18 bases between them. The CDR3 consists of 17 residues. CDR1 and CDR2 from the germline V gene are MDHEN and SYDVKM. CDR3: CASSSATETLANYGYTF. The CDR3 nucleotides are TGTGCCAGCAGTTCTGCGACAGAAACGTTAGCTAACTATGGCTACACCTTC.

The rearrangement uses TRBV4-1 and TRBJ1-2; a weak D match, TRBD1 (5 bases). Deletions cut 4 bases from V and 7 bases from J, with 16 bases between. Germline CDR1 reads MGHRA; CDR2 reads YSYEKL. This CDR3 is 14 amino acids long. CDR3 in DNA: TGCGCCAGCAGCCCTGTTGAAGGGGATGCTGGCTACACCTTC. Translating gives CASSPVEGDAGYTF.

The chain carries TRBV19 and TRBJ1-2, with no clear D. The ends were cut back, 3 bases at V and 7 bases at J, with 12 bases in the middle. This CDR3 spans 13 amino acids. Germline CDR1 is LNHDA and CDR2 is SQIVND (reference sequence). The CDR3 DNA is TGTGCCAGTAGTATTACGGGAGTACGTGGCTACACCTTC. It codes for CASSITGVRGYTF.

This clone has more than one count but fewer than ten. The J gene is TRBJ2-5, the V gene TRBV5-1; TRBD2 matches at 7 bases. The CDR3 loop spans 14 amino acids. The ends lost 4 bases at V and 1 base at J; junction bases unmatched: 4. The germline gives CDR1 SGHRS, CDR2 YFSETQ. CDR3 in DNA: TGCGCCAGCAGCCTGCTAGCGGTCCAAGAGACCCAGTACTTC. This encodes CASSLLAVQETQYF.

The chain has TRBV5-1 and TRBJ2-7; 7 bases are shared with TRBD1. Trimming took 4 bases from V and 0 from J; bases not matched to a gene: 1. The V gene's germline CDR1 is SGHRS and CDR2 YFSETQ. The CDR3 length is 13 residues. The CDR3: CASSGTASYEQYF. The CDR3, as DNA: TGCGCCAGCAGCGGGACAGCCTCCTACGAGCAGTACTTC.

V is TRBV10-2 and J is TRBJ1-5, with 11 positions matching TRBD1. The CDR3 is 14 amino acids. V lost 7 bases and J lost 7; bases outside the gene matches: 6. The germline CDR1 and CDR2 sequences are WSHSY and SAAADI. The CDR3 nucleotides are TGCGCCAGCATGAGGACAGGGGGCCGGCAGCCCCAGCATTTT. Translating it yields CASMRTGGRQPQHF.

This clone was detected once. The chain couples TRBV2 to TRBJ2-5; tentatively, D is TRBD2 (5 bases). Trimming left V 3 bases short and J 6 bases short, with 11 bases between. The CDR3 is 13 amino acids. CDR1 SNHLY and CDR2 FYNNEI come from the germline V gene. The CDR3 loop reads CASSEEVMKTQYF. CDR3 nucleotide sequence: TGTGCCAGCAGTGAGGAGGTTATGAAGACCCAGTACTTC.

The chain uses TRBV3-1 (or the pseudogene TRBV3-2) and TRBJ1-3; possible D gene TRBD1, 6 bases. Deletions cut 2 bases from V and 0 bases from J, with 14 bases between. The CDR3 totals 17 residues. The germline V gene encodes CDR1 LGHDT and CDR2 YNNKEL (reference sequence). The CDR3: CASSQFRGEFSGNTIYF. The CDR3, as DNA: TGTGCCAGCAGCCAATTCAGGGGCGAATTCTCTGGAAACACCATATATTTT.

By share of the sample, this clone is medium-sized. The chain has TRBV6-4 and TRBJ2-1; D unclear. The length of the CDR3 is 13 residues. Trimming removed 2 bases at V and 2 bases at J, with 4 bases between. Germline V gene data show CDR1 as MRHNA and CDR2 as SNTAGT. The CDR3 loop is CASSDTAYNEQFF. CDR3 nucleotide sequence: TGTGCCAGCAGTGACACAGCCTACAATGAGCAGTTCTTC.

This chain links TRBV7-8 with TRBJ2-3, with TRBD1 identical over 12 bases. V shed 2 bases, J shed 4 bases, and the junction held 4 bases outside the gene matches. This CDR3 region has 16 residues. Germline V gene data show CDR1 as SGHVS and CDR2 as FQNEAQ. CDR3 bases: TGTGCCAGCAGCTTAATGGGACAGGGGGCCCCAGATACGCAGTATTTT. Its protein product is CASSLMGQGAPDTQYF.

A few counts support this clone. V and J are TRBV21-1 and TRBJ1-4; the D call of TRBD1 is as the table states it, not checked on the DNA. TRBV21-1 is labeled a pseudogene. The CDR3 extends over 12 amino acids. The CDR3 sequence: CADTGTAKKLFF. CDR3 nucleotides: TGTGCCGACACAGGGACAGCGAAGAAACTGTTTTTT.

The CDR3 protein is CASTRAGGPDTQYF. CDR3 DNA sequence: TGTGCCAGCACTAGAGCGGGAGGGCCTGATACGCAGTATTTT. The rearrangement uses TRBV2 and TRBJ2-3, with 10 bases aligning to TRBD2. This CDR3 has 14 amino acids. From germline, CDR1 is SNHLY and CDR2 FYNNEI. After removal of 7 bases from V and 6 bases from J, the junction contained 7 bases not matched to a gene.

The CDR3 spells CASSPASGEVLPQHF. As DNA, the CDR3 is TGTGCCAGCTCACCTGCGTCGGGGGAAGTATTGCCCCAGCATTTT. The chain has TRBV18 and TRBJ1-5; D perhaps matches TRBD1 (5 bases). V lost 3 bases, J lost 9 bases, and 18 bases lay in between. Germline V gene sequence: CDR1 KGHSH, CDR2 LQKENI. The CDR3 sequence is 15 residues long.

The chain has TRBV19 and TRBJ1-5; D not certain. Germline V gives CDR1 LNHDA, CDR2 SQIVND (reference sequence). Trimming stripped 2 bases from V and 0 bases from J, with 5 bases between. The CDR3 is 14 residues long. The DNA of the CDR3 is TGTGCCAGTAGTATACCTACTAGCAATCAGCCCCAGCATTTT. Its translation is CASSIPTSNQPQHF. The full variable domain, in which reference TRBV19 and TRBJ1-5 provide the parts outside the CDR3, is DGGITQSPKYLFRKEGQNVTLSCEQNLNHDAMYWYRQDPGQGLRLIYYSQIVNDFQKGDIAEGYSVSREKKESFPLTVTSAQKNPTAFYLCASSIPTSNQPQHFGDGTRLSIL.

The V call is TRBV6-6, the J call TRBJ1-2, with 8 positions matching TRBD1. V lost 5 bases and J lost 4; bases outside the gene matches: 15. This CDR3 has 17 amino acids. In germline, CDR1 is MNHNY, CDR2 SVGAGI (reference sequence). CDR3 protein: CASSRLTPGQELYGYTF. As DNA, the CDR3 is TGTGCCAGCAGTCGCCTCACTCCGGGACAGGAGCTCTATGGCTACACCTTC.

The chain carries TRBV2 and TRBJ2-4, with 7 bases fitting TRBD2. The CDR3 runs 16 residues. V shed 3 bases, J shed 0 bases, and the junction held 5 bases outside the gene matches. Per germline, CDR1 SNHLY and CDR2 FYNNEI. CDR3 amino acids: CASSEGGRLAKNIQYF. The CDR3, as DNA: TGTGCCAGCAGTGAGGGAGGGCGGCTAGCCAAAAACATTCAGTACTTC.

V is TRBV28 and J is TRBJ1-1, with D possibly being TRBD1 (5 bases). V was trimmed by 6 bases and J by 1 base, leaving 15 bases between them. Per germline, CDR1 MDHEN and CDR2 SYDVKM. The CDR3 is 15 residues long. The CDR3 here is CASSYAGGGNTEAFF. The CDR3 DNA is TGTGCCAGCAGCTACGCCGGGGGGGGGAACACTGAAGCTTTCTTT.

The V gene is TRBV7-8, the J gene TRBJ1-2; D may be TRBD1 (6 bases). CDR3 length: 14 amino acids. The germline V and J ends were trimmed by 5 bases and 4 bases, with 14 bases remaining between them. Germline V gives CDR1 SGHVS, CDR2 FQNEAQ. CDR3 protein: CASSRDTGPYGYTF. The CDR3 nucleotides read TGTGCCAGCAGCCGGGATACAGGGCCCTATGGCTACACCTTC.

This chain uses TRBV5-1 with TRBJ1-2; a possible D gene is TRBD1 (5 bases). Germline V gene sequence: CDR1 SGHRS, CDR2 YFSETQ. This CDR3 spans 13 amino acids. V dropped 1 base and J dropped 8 bases, with 12 bases sitting between them. The CDR3 is CASSLYQGKGYTF. The CDR3 DNA follows: TGCGCCAGCAGCTTGTATCAGGGAAAAGGCTACACCTTC.

This sequence joins TRBV30 and TRBJ1-5; 9 bases are a match to TRBD1. This CDR3 has 18 amino acids. The junction had 14 bases not matched to a gene; V was cut back by 2 bases and J by 3 bases. In germline, CDR1 is GTSNPN, CDR2 SVGIG (reference sequence). The DNA of the CDR3 is TGTGCCTGGAGTCGAGATCCCACCGGGACAGGGCACAATCAGCCCCAGCATTTT. Encoded protein: CAWSRDPTGTGHNQPQHF.

This clone was recorded only once. This chain uses TRBV28 with TRBJ2-3; D gene ambiguous. CDR3 size: 13 residues. Trimming left V 5 bases short and J 1 base short, with 7 bases between. Germline-derived CDR1 and CDR2 are MDHEN and SYDVKM. The CDR3 sequence is CASSPPGTDTQYF. The CDR3, as DNA: TGTGCCAGCAGTCCCCCCGGCACAGATACGCAGTATTTT.